A selection of T cell receptor beta chains follows, all from one sample in a study of T cell repertoires in cytomegalovirus infection. One entry per CDR3 protein, called by TCRdb with MiXCR from the reads. This table has about 320,000 distinct CDR3 sequences, 9.5% appearing once. The source material was PBMCs. These receptors were collected from a human donor in good health (CMV status not recorded). Some clones in this sample may be carry-over from other donors' samples. Both conserved end residues are part of each CDR3. Fields, in order: CDR3 DNA, CDR3 protein, V gene, clone size, D gene, J gene. A D gene is named only where the DNA matches it firmly. Size tells how often a clone was seen (once, few, many) or the class of an expanded clone, and some rows leave it out.

cdr3_nt: TGTGCCAGCTCACTCGGAGGCACCGCCACTGAAGCTTTCTTT
cdr3_aa: CASSLGGTATEAFF
v_call: TRBV18
clone_size: many
d_call: NA
j_call: TRBJ1-1

cdr3_nt: TGTGCCAGCAGTGAGGACGGGCCAAGGGAGGATTTT
cdr3_aa: CASSEDGPREDF
v_call: TRBV2
clone_size: few
d_call: NA
j_call: TRBJ2-3

cdr3_nt: TGTGCCAGCAGTTTCGGTTCTGAAGCTTTCTTT
cdr3_aa: CASSFGSEAFF
v_call: TRBV28
clone_size: NA
d_call: NA
j_call: TRBJ1-1

cdr3_nt: TGCGCCAGCAGGCAGGGGGATCAAGCTTTCTTT
cdr3_aa: CASRQGDQAFF
v_call: TRBV5-1
clone_size: NA
d_call: TRBD1
j_call: TRBJ1-1

cdr3_nt: TGTGCCAGCAGCCTCGAAACGACTGATACGCAGTATTTT
cdr3_aa: CASSLETTDTQYF
v_call: TRBV7-6
clone_size: many
d_call: NA
j_call: TRBJ2-3

cdr3_nt: TGTGCCAGCAGTGTTAGCGGGCCCTACAATGAGCAGTTCTTC
cdr3_aa: CASSVSGPYNEQFF
v_call: TRBV28
clone_size: NA
d_call: TRBD2
j_call: TRBJ2-1

cdr3_nt: TGTGCCAGCAGTTATGTCAATGAGCAGTTCTTC
cdr3_aa: CASSYVNEQFF
v_call: TRBV12-3/TRBV12-4
clone_size: many
d_call: NA
j_call: TRBJ2-1

cdr3_nt: TGTGCCAGCATGGGGGTACTAGCGGGACAAAGGAATGAGCAGTTCTTC
cdr3_aa: CASMGVLAGQRNEQFF
v_call: TRBV6-5
clone_size: NA
d_call: TRBD2
j_call: TRBJ2-1

cdr3_nt: TGTGCCAGCAGTTCGACCGGGACAGGGAGATGGAGCGAGCAGTACTTC
cdr3_aa: CASSSTGTGRWSEQYF
v_call: TRBV6-2/TRBV6-3
clone_size: NA
d_call: TRBD1
j_call: TRBJ2-7

cdr3_nt: TGTGCCAGCAGCGCTGCGCAGGGGAACACTGAAGCTTTCTTT
cdr3_aa: CASSAAQGNTEAFF
v_call: TRBV6-8
clone_size: few
d_call: NA
j_call: TRBJ1-1

cdr3_nt: TGTGCCAGCAGTGAAGCGCGGGCAGGGGGAACAGATACGCAGTATTTT
cdr3_aa: CASSEARAGGTDTQYF
v_call: TRBV2
clone_size: many
d_call: TRBD1
j_call: TRBJ2-3

cdr3_nt: TGCAGTGCTAGAGATCCGAAGAGACAGGCACAACCCTACGAGCAGTACTTC
cdr3_aa: CSARDPKRQAQPYEQYF
v_call: TRBV20-1
clone_size: many
d_call: NA
j_call: TRBJ2-7

cdr3_nt: TGTGCCAGTACCTTAGCGGGAGCGCGTAACGGGGAGCTGTTTTTT
cdr3_aa: CASTLAGARNGELFF
v_call: TRBV19
clone_size: NA
d_call: TRBD2
j_call: TRBJ2-2

cdr3_nt: TGTGCCAGCAGCCGACCGGGACAGGGGGATCAGCCCCAGCATTTT
cdr3_aa: CASSRPGQGDQPQHF
v_call: TRBV2
clone_size: few
d_call: TRBD1
j_call: TRBJ1-5

cdr3_nt: TGCAGCGTTCCGTGGGTTCGCGGCGGGGAGCTGTTTTTT
cdr3_aa: CSVPWVRGGELFF
v_call: TRBV29-1
clone_size: NA
d_call: NA
j_call: TRBJ2-2

cdr3_nt: TGTGCCAGCAGCTCGTACAGGGGGAACACTGAAGCTTTCTTT
cdr3_aa: CASSSYRGNTEAFF
v_call: TRBV7-2
clone_size: many
d_call: TRBD1
j_call: TRBJ1-1

cdr3_nt: TGTGCCGGCGCGGGACAGTCCTTCACAGATACGCAGTATTTT
cdr3_aa: CAGAGQSFTDTQYF
v_call: TRBV10-3
clone_size: many
d_call: NA
j_call: TRBJ2-3

cdr3_nt: TGCAGTGGTACCGAGGACAGGGGTACCTACGAGCAGTACTTC
cdr3_aa: CSGTEDRGTYEQYF
v_call: TRBV20-1
clone_size: few
d_call: TRBD1
j_call: TRBJ2-7

cdr3_nt: TGTGCCAGCAGCTTAGCTGTCAGGGATACGTCTTTCTCCTACGAGCAGTACTTC
cdr3_aa: CASSLAVRDTSFSYEQYF
v_call: TRBV7-9
clone_size: NA
d_call: NA
j_call: TRBJ2-7

cdr3_nt: TGTGCCATCAAGACGGACAGGGGGCGCGAAGAGCAGTTCTTC
cdr3_aa: CAIKTDRGREEQFF
v_call: TRBV10-3
clone_size: NA
d_call: TRBD1
j_call: TRBJ2-1

cdr3_nt: TGTGCCAGCAGAGTACGGGACGGAGGCCCCCCAGATACGCAGTATTTT
cdr3_aa: CASRVRDGGPPDTQYF
v_call: TRBV6-2/TRBV6-3
clone_size: many
d_call: NA
j_call: TRBJ2-3

cdr3_nt: TGTGCCAGCAGTCGGACAGGGCCGCCGTTTTTT
cdr3_aa: CASSRTGPPFF
v_call: TRBV7-2
clone_size: few
d_call: TRBD1
j_call: TRBJ2-3

cdr3_nt: TGCAGTGCTAGAGATCCGGGGAAGGGCCAGCCCCAGCATTTT
cdr3_aa: CSARDPGKGQPQHF
v_call: TRBV20-1
clone_size: few
d_call: NA
j_call: TRBJ1-5

cdr3_nt: TGTGCCAGCAACCAAGAGAGGGAATCACCCCTCCACTTT
cdr3_aa: CASNQERESPLHF
v_call: TRBV7-4
clone_size: NA
d_call: NA
j_call: TRBJ1-6

cdr3_nt: TGTGCCAGCAGCGACAGGGTCCCGACGGATGAAGCTTTCTTT
cdr3_aa: CASSDRVPTDEAFF
v_call: TRBV7-6
clone_size: many
d_call: TRBD1
j_call: TRBJ1-1

cdr3_nt: TGTGCCAGCAGGGATTCGGGACTAGCGGGCACAGATACGCAGTATTTT
cdr3_aa: CASRDSGLAGTDTQYF
v_call: TRBV12-3/TRBV12-4
clone_size: NA
d_call: TRBD2
j_call: TRBJ2-3

cdr3_nt: TGCGCCAGCAGCCCACTGAGTGGGGAAAAACTGTTTTTT
cdr3_aa: CASSPLSGEKLFF
v_call: TRBV4-1
clone_size: NA
d_call: NA
j_call: TRBJ1-4

cdr3_nt: TGTGCCAGCAGCCCTTCCAGGGTAAGCTACGAGCAGTACTTC
cdr3_aa: CASSPSRVSYEQYF
v_call: TRBV7-2
clone_size: many
d_call: NA
j_call: TRBJ2-7

cdr3_nt: TGTGCCACCTTTGGGCAAGAGACCCAGTACTTC
cdr3_aa: CATFGQETQYF
v_call: TRBV7-9
clone_size: NA
d_call: NA
j_call: TRBJ2-5

cdr3_nt: TGTGCCAGCAGCCAAAGGACTTCACGATTCACAGATACGCAGTATTTT
cdr3_aa: CASSQRTSRFTDTQYF
v_call: TRBV13
clone_size: NA
d_call: NA
j_call: TRBJ2-3

cdr3_nt: TGTGCCAGCACTGTGACTAGCGGAAGGGGGGAGACCCAGTACTTC
cdr3_aa: CASTVTSGRGETQYF
v_call: TRBV28
clone_size: few
d_call: TRBD2
j_call: TRBJ2-5

cdr3_nt: TGTGCCAGCAGCTCGTCCTCGAACACCGGGGAGCTGTTTTTT
cdr3_aa: CASSSSSNTGELFF
v_call: TRBV11-1
clone_size: many
d_call: NA
j_call: TRBJ2-2

cdr3_nt: TGTGCCAGCAGCCCCAGCGGGGGGCGCGGCTACAACTTC
cdr3_aa: CASSPSGGRGYNF
v_call: TRBV7-2
clone_size: NA
d_call: NA
j_call: TRBJ1-2

cdr3_nt: TGTGCCAGCAGCCCGACGGTTTTGGGTCACGGGGAGCTGTTTTTT
cdr3_aa: CASSPTVLGHGELFF
v_call: TRBV7-2
clone_size: many
d_call: NA
j_call: TRBJ2-2

cdr3_nt: TGTGCCAGCAATACCCAGCGGGAGTGGCGAGAGACCCAGTACTTC
cdr3_aa: CASNTQREWRETQYF
v_call: TRBV28
clone_size: NA
d_call: TRBD2
j_call: TRBJ2-5

cdr3_nt: TGCAGTGCGAGGGTAAAGAACACTGAAGCTTTCTTT
cdr3_aa: CSARVKNTEAFF
v_call: TRBV20-1
clone_size: many
d_call: NA
j_call: TRBJ1-1

cdr3_nt: TGTGCCAGCACCACCGACGGCGGCAATGAAAAACTGTTTTTT
cdr3_aa: CASTTDGGNEKLFF
v_call: TRBV7-2
clone_size: many
d_call: NA
j_call: TRBJ1-4

cdr3_nt: TGTGCCAGCAGCTTAGCGCTCAGGGACCAAGAGACCCAGTACTTC
cdr3_aa: CASSLALRDQETQYF
v_call: TRBV7-6
clone_size: many
d_call: NA
j_call: TRBJ2-5

cdr3_nt: TGTGCCAGCAGTTACAGTGGGTTGGGGAACGGCTACACCTTC
cdr3_aa: CASSYSGLGNGYTF
v_call: TRBV6-6
clone_size: few
d_call: NA
j_call: TRBJ1-2

cdr3_nt: TGTGCCACCAGTGATTCCGGACTTCCGACCAATGAGCAGTTCTTC
cdr3_aa: CATSDSGLPTNEQFF
v_call: TRBV24-1
clone_size: few
d_call: NA
j_call: TRBJ2-1

cdr3_nt: TGTGCCAGCAAGTCAGGATCGGGGAATCAGCCCCAGCATTTT
cdr3_aa: CASKSGSGNQPQHF
v_call: TRBV25-1
clone_size: few
d_call: NA
j_call: TRBJ1-5

cdr3_nt: TGCGCCAGCAGCCATCCCGACAGGTCCGCCAAAAACATTCAGTACTTC
cdr3_aa: CASSHPDRSAKNIQYF
v_call: TRBV4-1
clone_size: many
d_call: NA
j_call: TRBJ2-4

cdr3_nt: TGTGCCACCAGTGATCCCGGACAGGGGCGGAACAATGAGCAGTTCTTC
cdr3_aa: CATSDPGQGRNNEQFF
v_call: TRBV24-1
clone_size: many
d_call: TRBD1
j_call: TRBJ2-1

cdr3_nt: TGCGCCAGCAGCCAAGACGTGACTAGGTTGCCAGATACGCAGTATTTT
cdr3_aa: CASSQDVTRLPDTQYF
v_call: TRBV4-3
clone_size: many
d_call: NA
j_call: TRBJ2-3

cdr3_nt: TGTGCCAGCAGTCCGGGACTAGCGGGAGGACTAAACATTCAGTACTTC
cdr3_aa: CASSPGLAGGLNIQYF
v_call: TRBV6-1
clone_size: NA
d_call: TRBD2
j_call: TRBJ2-4

cdr3_nt: TGTGCCAGCAGCTTAAACAACCTTAATCAGCCCCAGCATTTT
cdr3_aa: CASSLNNLNQPQHF
v_call: TRBV7-2
clone_size: many
d_call: NA
j_call: TRBJ1-5

cdr3_nt: TGCAGCGCACCGGGACAGGTGAAGCTCAATGAGCAGTTCTTC
cdr3_aa: CSAPGQVKLNEQFF
v_call: TRBV29-1
clone_size: few
d_call: TRBD1
j_call: TRBJ2-1

cdr3_nt: TGCAGTGCTAGACCTCCGGAGACGCAGTATTTT
cdr3_aa: CSARPPETQYF
v_call: TRBV20-1
clone_size: NA
d_call: NA
j_call: TRBJ2-3

cdr3_nt: TGTGCCAGCAGTTCGAACACGGGACTAGCGGGAGTAAGATCCTACAATGAGCAGTTCTTC
cdr3_aa: CASSSNTGLAGVRSYNEQFF
v_call: TRBV6-2/TRBV6-3
clone_size: few
d_call: TRBD2
j_call: TRBJ2-1

cdr3_nt: TGTGCCAGCAGTACCCCCGACTCCAGAGGGAACACTGAGCAGTTCTTC
cdr3_aa: CASSTPDSRGNTEQFF
v_call: TRBV6-6
clone_size: NA
d_call: NA
j_call: TRBJ2-1

cdr3_nt: TGTGCCAGCAGCCCGGCTAGCGGGGTCCCGAACACCGGGGAGCTGTTTTTT
cdr3_aa: CASSPASGVPNTGELFF
v_call: TRBV7-2
clone_size: many
d_call: TRBD2
j_call: TRBJ2-2

cdr3_nt: TGTGCCAGCAGTTCTCCCAGCGGGAGGCCTTACAATGAGCAGTTCTTC
cdr3_aa: CASSSPSGRPYNEQFF
v_call: TRBV6-1
clone_size: few
d_call: TRBD2
j_call: TRBJ2-1

cdr3_nt: TGTGCCAGCAGTCTGGGACTAGCGGGACTAGAGACCCAGTACTTC
cdr3_aa: CASSLGLAGLETQYF
v_call: TRBV6-1
clone_size: NA
d_call: TRBD2
j_call: TRBJ2-5